What follows describes a single TCR beta chain. This sample stems from a study of control samples from healthy donors and cancer patients. Using immunoSEQ multiplex PCR, the repertoire was profiled, and TCRdb retains in-frame clones only, with some absent. The sample consists of approximately 97,000 clones, about 86% of them appearing once. The CDR3 is 15 amino acids. Germline values: CDR1 MNHEY, CDR2 SVGAGI. The junction had 3 bases not matched to a gene; V was cut back by 5 bases and J by 2 bases. Sequencing used blood. This chain joins TRBV6-5 and TRBJ1-4; 9 bases map to TRBD1. The clonotype comes from a man aged 25-45 years in good health. The CDR3 bases are TGTGCCAGCAGTCCGACAGGGGGGACTAATGAAAAACTGTTTTTT. As protein: CASSPTGGTNEKLFF.